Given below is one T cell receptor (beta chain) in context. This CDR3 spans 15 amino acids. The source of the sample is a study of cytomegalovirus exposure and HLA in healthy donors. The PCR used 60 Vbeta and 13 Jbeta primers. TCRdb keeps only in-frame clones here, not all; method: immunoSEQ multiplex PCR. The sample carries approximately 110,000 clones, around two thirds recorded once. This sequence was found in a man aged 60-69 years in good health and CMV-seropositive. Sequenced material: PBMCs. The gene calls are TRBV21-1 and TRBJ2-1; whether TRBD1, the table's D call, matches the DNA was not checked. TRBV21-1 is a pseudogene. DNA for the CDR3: TGTGCCAGCGGGGTTGGAGAGACAGGGGTCAATGAGCAGTTCTTC. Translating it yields CASGVGETGVNEQFF.